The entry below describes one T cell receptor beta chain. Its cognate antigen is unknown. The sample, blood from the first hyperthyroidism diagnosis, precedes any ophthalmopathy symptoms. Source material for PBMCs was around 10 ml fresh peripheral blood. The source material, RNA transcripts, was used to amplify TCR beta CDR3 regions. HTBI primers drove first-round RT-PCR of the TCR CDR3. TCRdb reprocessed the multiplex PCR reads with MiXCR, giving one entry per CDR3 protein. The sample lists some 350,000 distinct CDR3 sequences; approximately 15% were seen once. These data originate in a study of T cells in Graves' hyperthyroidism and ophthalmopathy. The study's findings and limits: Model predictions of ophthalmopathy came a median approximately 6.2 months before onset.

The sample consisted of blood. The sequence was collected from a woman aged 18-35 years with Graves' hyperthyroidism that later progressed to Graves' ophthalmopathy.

The CDR3 region is CSVGREYEQYF. The CDR3 DNA sequence: TGCAGCGTGGGGAGGGAGTACGAGCAGTACTTC. The chain recombines TRBV29-1 with TRBJ2-7; 7 nucleotides agree with TRBD2. V lost 6 bases, J lost 4 bases, and 3 bases stayed unmatched. The length of the CDR3 is 11 residues. The germline V gene encodes CDR1 SQVTM and CDR2 ANQGSEA.